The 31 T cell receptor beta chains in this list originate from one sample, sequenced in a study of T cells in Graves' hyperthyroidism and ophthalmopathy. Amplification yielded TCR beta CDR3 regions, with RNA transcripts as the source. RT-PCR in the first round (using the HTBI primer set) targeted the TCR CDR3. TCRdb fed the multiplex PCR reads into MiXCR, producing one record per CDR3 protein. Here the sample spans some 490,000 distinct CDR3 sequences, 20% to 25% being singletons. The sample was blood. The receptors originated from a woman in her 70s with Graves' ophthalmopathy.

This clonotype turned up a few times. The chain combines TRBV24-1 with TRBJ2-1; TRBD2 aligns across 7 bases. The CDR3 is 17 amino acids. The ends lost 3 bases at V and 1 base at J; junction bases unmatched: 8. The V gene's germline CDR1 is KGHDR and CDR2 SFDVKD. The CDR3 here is CATSDPAGPPSYNEQFF. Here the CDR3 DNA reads TGTGCCACCAGTGATCCAGCGGGGCCACCTTCCTACAATGAGCAGTTCTTC.

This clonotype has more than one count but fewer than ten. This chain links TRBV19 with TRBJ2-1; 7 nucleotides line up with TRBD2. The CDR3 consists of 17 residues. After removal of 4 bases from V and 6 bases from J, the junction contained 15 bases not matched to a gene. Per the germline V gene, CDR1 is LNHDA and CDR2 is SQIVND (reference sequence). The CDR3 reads CASSSPTLAGVFNEQFF. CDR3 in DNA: TGTGCCAGTAGTAGCCCAACACTGGCGGGAGTTTTCAATGAGCAGTTCTTC.

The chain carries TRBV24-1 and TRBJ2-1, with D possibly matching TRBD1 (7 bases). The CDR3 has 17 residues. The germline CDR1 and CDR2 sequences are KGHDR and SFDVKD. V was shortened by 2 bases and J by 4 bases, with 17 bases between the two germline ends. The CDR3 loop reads CATSDYRDSGLYNEQFF. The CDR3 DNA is TGTGCCACCAGTGATTACCGGGACAGCGGGCTTTACAATGAGCAGTTCTTC.

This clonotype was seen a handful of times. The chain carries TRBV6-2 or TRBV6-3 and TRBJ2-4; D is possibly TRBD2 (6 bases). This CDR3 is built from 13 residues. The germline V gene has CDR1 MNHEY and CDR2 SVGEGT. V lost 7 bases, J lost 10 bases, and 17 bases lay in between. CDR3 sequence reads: CASKRRDAGIQYF. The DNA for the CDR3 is TGTGCCAGCAAGAGACGGGATGCGGGAATTCAGTACTTC.

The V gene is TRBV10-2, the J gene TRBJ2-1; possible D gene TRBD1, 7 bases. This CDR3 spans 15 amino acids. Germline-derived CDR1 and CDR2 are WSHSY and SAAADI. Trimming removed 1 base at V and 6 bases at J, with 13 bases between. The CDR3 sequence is CASSELAGGRNEQFF. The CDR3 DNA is TGCGCCAGCAGTGAGTTGGCAGGGGGGCGCAATGAGCAGTTCTTC.

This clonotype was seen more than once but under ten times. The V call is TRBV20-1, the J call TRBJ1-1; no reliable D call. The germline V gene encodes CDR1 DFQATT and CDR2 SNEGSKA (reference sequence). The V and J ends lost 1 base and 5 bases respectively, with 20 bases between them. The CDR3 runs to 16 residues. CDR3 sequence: CSARAFLTQASTEAFF. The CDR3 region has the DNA TGCAGTGCTAGAGCTTTTTTGACCCAGGCTAGTACTGAAGCTTTCTTT.

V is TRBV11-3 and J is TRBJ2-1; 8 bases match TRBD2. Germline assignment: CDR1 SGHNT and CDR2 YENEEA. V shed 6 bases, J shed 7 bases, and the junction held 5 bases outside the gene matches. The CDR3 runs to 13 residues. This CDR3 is CASSAGGGNEQFF. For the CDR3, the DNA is TGTGCCAGCAGTGCGGGGGGAGGGAATGAGCAGTTCTTC.

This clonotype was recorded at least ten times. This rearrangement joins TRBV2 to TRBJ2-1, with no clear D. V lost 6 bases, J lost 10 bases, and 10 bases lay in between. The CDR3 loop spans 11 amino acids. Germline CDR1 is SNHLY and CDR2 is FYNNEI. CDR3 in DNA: TGTGCCAGCAGAATTAAAACAGAGCAGTTCTTC. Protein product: CASRIKTEQFF.

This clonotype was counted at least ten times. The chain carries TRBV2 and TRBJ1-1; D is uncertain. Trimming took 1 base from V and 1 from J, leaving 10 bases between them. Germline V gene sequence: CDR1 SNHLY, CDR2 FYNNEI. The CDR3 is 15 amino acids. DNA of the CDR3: TGTGCCAGCAGTGAAGGGGGTATCGCGAACACTGAAGCTTTCTTT. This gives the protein CASSEGGIANTEAFF.

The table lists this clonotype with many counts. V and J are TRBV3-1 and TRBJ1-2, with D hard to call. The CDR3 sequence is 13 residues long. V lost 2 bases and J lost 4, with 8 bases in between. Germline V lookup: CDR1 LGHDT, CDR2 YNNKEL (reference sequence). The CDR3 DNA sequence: TGTGCCAGCAGCCAACAGTCCTTCTATGGCTACACCTTC. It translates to CASSQQSFYGYTF.

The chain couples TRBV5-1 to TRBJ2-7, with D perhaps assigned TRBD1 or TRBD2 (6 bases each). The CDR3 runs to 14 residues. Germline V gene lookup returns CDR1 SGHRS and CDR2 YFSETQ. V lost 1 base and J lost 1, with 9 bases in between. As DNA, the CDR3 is TGCGCCAGCAGCTTGCAGGGGAGGTCCTACGAGCAGTACTTC. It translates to CASSLQGRSYEQYF.

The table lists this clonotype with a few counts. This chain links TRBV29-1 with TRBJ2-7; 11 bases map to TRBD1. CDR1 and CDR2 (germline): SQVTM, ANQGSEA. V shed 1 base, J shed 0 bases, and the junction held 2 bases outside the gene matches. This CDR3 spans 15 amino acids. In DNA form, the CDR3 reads TGCAGCGTTGAAGGGGGACAGGGGGGCTCCTACGAGCAGTACTTC. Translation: CSVEGGQGGSYEQYF.

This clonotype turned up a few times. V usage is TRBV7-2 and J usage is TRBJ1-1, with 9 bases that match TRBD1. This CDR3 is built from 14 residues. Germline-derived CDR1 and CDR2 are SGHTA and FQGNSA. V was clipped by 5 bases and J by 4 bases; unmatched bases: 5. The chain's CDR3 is CASSIQGAITEAFF. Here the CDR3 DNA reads TGTGCCAGCAGCATACAGGGGGCGATCACTGAAGCTTTCTTT. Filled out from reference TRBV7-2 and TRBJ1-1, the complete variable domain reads GAGVSQSPSNKVTEKGKDVELRCDPISGHTALYWYRQSLGQGLEFLIYFQGNSAPDKSGLPSDRFSAERTGGSVSTLTIQRTQQEDSAVYLCASSIQGAITEAFFGQGTRLTVV.

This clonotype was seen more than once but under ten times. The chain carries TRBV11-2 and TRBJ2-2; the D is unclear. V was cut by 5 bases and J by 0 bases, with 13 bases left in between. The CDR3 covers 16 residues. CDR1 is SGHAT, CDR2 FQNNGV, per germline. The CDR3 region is CASSPRQVANTGELFF. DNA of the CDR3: TGTGCCAGCAGCCCTAGGCAGGTTGCGAACACCGGGGAGCTGTTTTTT. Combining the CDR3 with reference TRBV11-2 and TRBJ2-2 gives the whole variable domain EAGVAQSPRYKIIEKRQSVAFWCNPISGHATLYWYQQILGQGPKLLIQFQNNGVVDDSQLPKDRFSAERLKGVDSTLKIQPAKLEDSAVYLCASSPRQVANTGELFFGEGSRLTVL.

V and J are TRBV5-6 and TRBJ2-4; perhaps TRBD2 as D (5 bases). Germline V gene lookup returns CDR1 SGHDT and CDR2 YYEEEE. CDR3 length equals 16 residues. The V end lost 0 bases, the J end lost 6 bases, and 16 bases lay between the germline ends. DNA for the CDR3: TGTGCCAGCAGCTTGGTTAGTAGCGCTAAGGGAAACATTCAGTACTTC. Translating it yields CASSLVSSAKGNIQYF.

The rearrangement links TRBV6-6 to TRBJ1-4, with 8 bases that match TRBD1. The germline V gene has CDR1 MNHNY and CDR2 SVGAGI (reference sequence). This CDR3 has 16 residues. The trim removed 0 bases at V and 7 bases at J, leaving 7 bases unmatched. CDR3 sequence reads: CASSYSYRTGPEKLFF. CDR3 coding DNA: TGTGCCAGCAGTTACTCCTACCGGACAGGGCCTGAAAAACTGTTTTTT.

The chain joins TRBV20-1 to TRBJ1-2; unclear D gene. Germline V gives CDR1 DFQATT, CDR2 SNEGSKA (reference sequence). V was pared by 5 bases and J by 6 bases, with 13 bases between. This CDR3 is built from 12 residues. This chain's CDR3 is CSASTLIHGYTF. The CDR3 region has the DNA TGCAGTGCTTCGACCCTTATACATGGCTACACCTTC.

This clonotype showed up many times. The CDR3 region is CASRRSGSDEQFF. The CDR3 coding sequence is TGTGCCAGCAGGCGTAGCGGGAGCGATGAGCAGTTCTTC. The chain recombines TRBV12-3 or TRBV12-4 with TRBJ2-1; TRBD2 matches at 9 bases. V was pared by 6 bases and J by 8 bases, with 5 bases of the junction left unmatched. The CDR3 runs to 13 residues.

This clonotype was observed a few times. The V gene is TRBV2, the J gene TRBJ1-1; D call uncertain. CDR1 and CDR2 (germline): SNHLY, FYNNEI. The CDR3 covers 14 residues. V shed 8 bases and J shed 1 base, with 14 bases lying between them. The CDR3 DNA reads TGTGCCAGCCTTGTCGGGCAGACGAACACTGAAGCTTTCTTT. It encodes CASLVGQTNTEAFF. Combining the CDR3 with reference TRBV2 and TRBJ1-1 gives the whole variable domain EPEVTQTPSHQVTQMGQEVILRCVPISNHLYFYWYRQILGQKVEFLVSFYNNEISEKSEIFDDQFSVERPDGSNFTLKIRSTKLEDSAMYFCASLVGQTNTEAFFGQGTRLTVV.

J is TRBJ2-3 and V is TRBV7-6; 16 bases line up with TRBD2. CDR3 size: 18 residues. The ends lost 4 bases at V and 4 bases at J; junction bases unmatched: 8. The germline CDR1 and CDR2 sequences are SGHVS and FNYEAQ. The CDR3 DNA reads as TGTGCCAGCAGCTCAGCCCCGGGACTAGCGGGAGGGCCAGATACGCAGTATTTT. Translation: CASSSAPGLAGGPDTQYF. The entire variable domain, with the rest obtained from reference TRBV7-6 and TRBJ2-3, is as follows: GAGVSQSPRYKVTKRGQDVALRCDPISGHVSLYWYRQALGQGPEFLTYFNYEAQQDKSGLPNDRFSAERPEGSISTLTIQRTEQRDSAMYRCASSSAPGLAGGPDTQYFGPGTRLTVL.

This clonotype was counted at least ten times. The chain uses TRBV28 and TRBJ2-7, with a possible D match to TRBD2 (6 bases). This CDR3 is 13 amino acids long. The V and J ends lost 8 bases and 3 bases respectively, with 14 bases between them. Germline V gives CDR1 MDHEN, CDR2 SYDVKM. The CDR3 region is CASGRDSLYEQYF. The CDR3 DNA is TGTGCCAGCGGAAGGGACTCGCTCTACGAGCAGTACTTC.

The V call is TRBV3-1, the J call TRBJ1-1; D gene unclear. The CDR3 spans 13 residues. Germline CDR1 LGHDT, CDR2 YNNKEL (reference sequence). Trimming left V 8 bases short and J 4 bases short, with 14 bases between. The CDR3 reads CASQRQWGTEAFF. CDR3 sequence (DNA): TGTGCCAGCCAACGACAATGGGGCACTGAAGCTTTCTTT. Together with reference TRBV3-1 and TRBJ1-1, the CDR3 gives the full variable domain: DTAVSQTPKYLVTQMGNDKSIKCEQNLGHDTMYWYKQDSKKFLKIMFSYNNKELIINETVPNRFSPKSPDKAHLNLHINSLELGDSAVYFCASQRQWGTEAFFGQGTRLTVV.

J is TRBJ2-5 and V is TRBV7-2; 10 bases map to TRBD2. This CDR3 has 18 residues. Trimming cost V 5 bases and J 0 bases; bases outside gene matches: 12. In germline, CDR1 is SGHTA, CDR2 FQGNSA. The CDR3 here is CASSRGASGLAYQETQYF. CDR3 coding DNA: TGTGCCAGCAGCCGTGGGGCCTCGGGACTAGCGTACCAAGAGACCCAGTACTTC.

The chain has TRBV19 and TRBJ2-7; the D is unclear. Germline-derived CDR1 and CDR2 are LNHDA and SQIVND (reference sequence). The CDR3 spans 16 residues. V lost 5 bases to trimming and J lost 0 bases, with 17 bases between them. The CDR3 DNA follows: TGTGCCAGTAGTCCGCGACGTCAGAGAAGCTCCTACGAGCAGTACTTC. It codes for CASSPRRQRSSYEQYF.

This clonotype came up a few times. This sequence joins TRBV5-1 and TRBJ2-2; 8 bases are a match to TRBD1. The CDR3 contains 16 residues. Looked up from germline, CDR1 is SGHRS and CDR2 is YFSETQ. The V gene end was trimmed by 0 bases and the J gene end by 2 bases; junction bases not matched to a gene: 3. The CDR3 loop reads CASSLAQGDNTGELFF. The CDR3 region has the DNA TGCGCCAGCAGCTTGGCACAGGGGGATAACACCGGGGAGCTGTTTTTT. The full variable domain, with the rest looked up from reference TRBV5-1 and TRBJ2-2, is KAGVTQTPRYLIKTRGQQVTLSCSPISGHRSVSWYQQTPGQGLQFLFEYFSETQRNKGNFPGRFSGRQFSNSRSEMNVSTLELGDSALYLCASSLAQGDNTGELFFGEGSRLTVL.

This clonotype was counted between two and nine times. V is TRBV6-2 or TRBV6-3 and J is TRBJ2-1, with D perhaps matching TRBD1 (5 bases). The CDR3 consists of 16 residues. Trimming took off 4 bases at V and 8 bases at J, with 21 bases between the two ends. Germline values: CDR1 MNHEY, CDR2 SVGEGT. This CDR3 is CASSSLRGRVRDEQFF. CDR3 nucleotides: TGTGCCAGCAGTTCGCTGCGTGGCAGGGTAAGGGATGAGCAGTTCTTC.

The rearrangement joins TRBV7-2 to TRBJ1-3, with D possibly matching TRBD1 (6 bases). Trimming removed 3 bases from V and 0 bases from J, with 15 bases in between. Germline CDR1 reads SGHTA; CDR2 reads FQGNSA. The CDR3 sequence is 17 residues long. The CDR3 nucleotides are TGTGCCAGCAGCTTCTACAGTTGGACAGACTCTGGAAACACCATATATTTT. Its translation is CASSFYSWTDSGNTIYF. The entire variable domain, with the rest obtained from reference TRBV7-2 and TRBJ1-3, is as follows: GAGVSQSPSNKVTEKGKDVELRCDPISGHTALYWYRQSLGQGLEFLIYFQGNSAPDKSGLPSDRFSAERTGGSVSTLTIQRTQQEDSAVYLCASSFYSWTDSGNTIYFGEGSWLTVV.

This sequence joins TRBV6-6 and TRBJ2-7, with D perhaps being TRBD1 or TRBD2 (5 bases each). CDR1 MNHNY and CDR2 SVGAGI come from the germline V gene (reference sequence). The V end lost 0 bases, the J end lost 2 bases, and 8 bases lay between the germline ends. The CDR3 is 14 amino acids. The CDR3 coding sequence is TGTGCCAGCAGTTACTCGGGACCTACCTACGAGCAGTACTTC. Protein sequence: CASSYSGPTYEQYF.

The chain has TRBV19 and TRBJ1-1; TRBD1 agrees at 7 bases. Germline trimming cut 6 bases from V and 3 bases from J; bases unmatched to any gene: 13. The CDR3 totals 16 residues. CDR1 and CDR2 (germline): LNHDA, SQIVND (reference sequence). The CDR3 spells CASRGSQGVTYTEAFF. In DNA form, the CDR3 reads TGTGCCAGTAGAGGATCGCAGGGGGTCACCTACACTGAAGCTTTCTTT.

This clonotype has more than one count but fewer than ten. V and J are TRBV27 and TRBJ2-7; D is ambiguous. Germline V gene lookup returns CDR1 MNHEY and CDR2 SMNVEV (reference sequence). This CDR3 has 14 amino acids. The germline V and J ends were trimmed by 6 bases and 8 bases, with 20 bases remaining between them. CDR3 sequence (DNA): TGTGCCAGCAGCCTAAACGGTCAAGTTACGAAGCAGTACTTC. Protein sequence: CASSLNGQVTKQYF.

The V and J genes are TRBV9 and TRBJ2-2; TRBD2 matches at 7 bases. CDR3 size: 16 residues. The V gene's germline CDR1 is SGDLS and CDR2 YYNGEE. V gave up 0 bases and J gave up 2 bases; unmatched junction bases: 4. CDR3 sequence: CASSVGGRGNTGELFF. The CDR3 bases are TGTGCCAGCAGCGTAGGTGGGAGGGGCAACACCGGGGAGCTGTTTTTT.